The source of this TCR beta chain is a study of siplizumab effects on memory and regulatory T cells. General observations from the study: Naive T cell populations appeared to exhibit greater diversity than memory cells and appeared to be major alloresponse contributors. Proliferating Tregs in siplizumab cultures were never verified as suppressive. Unstimulated subset assignment was obtained for only a minor fraction of alloreactive clones. Treg origin accounted for an average of 68.8% of mappable alloreactive CD4+ clones with siplizumab and 25% to 30% in controls.

Here immunoSEQ multiplex PCR was the method, and the copy in TCRdb shows in-frame clones only, minus some. The sample lists around 94,000 clones, 92% seen once, with around 1.1% in the top ten. Details on this clone: The antigen remains unidentified.

This CDR3 is 13 amino acids long. CDR1 SNHLY and CDR2 FYNNEI come from the germline V gene. V lost 9 bases, J lost 9 bases, and 7 bases stayed unmatched. The source of this sequence is a human donor in good health. Sequences were obtained from CD4+ T cells sorted from blood. The V gene is TRBV2, the J gene TRBJ2-1; 11 nucleotides match TRBD2. CDR3 sequence (DNA): TGTGCCAGAGAACTAGCGGGAGCCGGTGAGCAGTTCTTC. Translating gives CARELAGAGEQFF.